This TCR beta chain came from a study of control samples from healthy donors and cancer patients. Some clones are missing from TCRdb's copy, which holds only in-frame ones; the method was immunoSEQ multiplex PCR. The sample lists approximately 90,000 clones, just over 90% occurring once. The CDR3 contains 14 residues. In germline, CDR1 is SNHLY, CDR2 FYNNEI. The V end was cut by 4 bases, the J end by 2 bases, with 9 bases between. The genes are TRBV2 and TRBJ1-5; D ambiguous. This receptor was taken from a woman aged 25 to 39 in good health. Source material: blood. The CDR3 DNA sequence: TGTGCCAGCAGTGGGCCGAGGGGCAATCAGCCCCAGCATTTT. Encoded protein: CASSGPRGNQPQHF.